This T cell receptor beta chain was found in a study of blood T cell repertoires in COVID-19. This clone occurred a few times. V shed 0 bases and J shed 8 bases, with 14 bases lying between them. Germline values: CDR1 SGHTA, CDR2 FQGNSA. The CDR3 spans 16 residues. Sequencing was performed with immunoSEQ multiplex PCR; in TCRdb, only in-frame clones are kept and a portion is missing. The sample includes some 200,000 clones, 82% of them seen just once. This TCR came from a woman aged 65 to 85 with COVID-19, enrolled during active disease. This rearrangement joins TRBV7-2 to TRBJ1-6; D is perhaps TRBD1 (5 bases). Specimen: peripheral blood. This CDR3 is CASSLAGDPGYSPLHF. As DNA, the CDR3 is TGTGCCAGCAGCTTAGCAGGTGATCCAGGGTATTCACCCCTCCACTTT.